Each of the 32 T cell receptor beta chains below was sequenced from the same sample in a study of blood T cell repertoires in COVID-19. Sequenced by immunoSEQ multiplex PCR; TCRdb stores in-frame clones only, minus some. The table has roughly 150,000 clones, about 80% seen once. The sequenced sample consisted of PBMCs or T cells enriched from blood (not recorded which). The receptors originated from a woman aged 55-70 years who had recovered from COVID-19.

The chain carries TRBV18 and TRBJ2-6, with 8 nucleotides matching TRBD1. V lost 5 bases and J lost 0; bases outside the gene matches: 15. Germline loops: CDR1 KGHSH, CDR2 LQKENI. The CDR3 runs to 20 residues. The CDR3 loop reads CASSSQTGTGGFSGANVLTF. The CDR3 DNA follows: TGTGCCAGCTCAAGCCAAACCGGGACAGGCGGCTTCTCTGGGGCCAACGTCCTGACTTTC.

The genes are TRBV14 and TRBJ1-1, with D perhaps TRBD1 (6 bases). CDR1 and CDR2 (germline): SGHDN, FVKESK. CDR3 length: 12 residues. The ends were cut back, 6 bases at V and 5 bases at J, with 10 bases in the middle. The CDR3, as DNA: TGTGCCAGCAGTGGGGGCTGGACTGAAGCTTTCTTT. Its protein product is CASSGGWTEAFF.

This clone was seen a single time. CDR3 sequence reads: CASSFSGGAYNEQFF. The DNA of the CDR3 is TGTGCCAGCAGCTTTAGCGGGGGGGCCTACAATGAGCAGTTCTTC. J is TRBJ2-1 and V is TRBV9, with TRBD2 identical over 11 bases. Per the germline V gene, CDR1 is SGDLS and CDR2 is YYNGEE. This CDR3 is built from 15 residues. The ends lost 4 bases at V and 2 bases at J; junction bases unmatched: 2.

This chain uses TRBV14 with TRBJ1-2; D possibly corresponds to TRBD1 (5 bases). V gave up 3 bases and J gave up 4 bases, with 9 bases separating them. The CDR3 contains 13 residues. In germline, CDR1 is SGHDN, CDR2 FVKESK. The CDR3 here is CASSQGLLYGYTF. DNA for the CDR3: TGTGCCAGCAGCCAGGGACTTCTCTATGGCTACACCTTC. Variable domain in full (rest from reference TRBV14 and TRBJ1-2): EAGVTQFPSHSVIEKGQTVTLRCDPISGHDNLYWYRRVMGKEIKFLLHFVKESKQDESGMPNNRFLAERTGGTYSTLKVQPAELEDSGVYFCASSQGLLYGYTFGSGTRLTVV.

The chain joins TRBV4-2 to TRBJ2-1; 13 positions agree with TRBD2. Germline V gives CDR1 LGHNA, CDR2 YNFKEQ. The CDR3 totals 16 residues. With 4 bases clipped from V and 6 bases from J, the junction kept 6 bases outside the gene matches. The CDR3 DNA reads TGTGCCAGCAGCCGAGAACTAGCGGGGGGGCTCAATGAGCAGTTCTTC. Translating gives CASSRELAGGLNEQFF.

This clone was recorded only once. V and J are TRBV6-5 and TRBJ2-7, with D maybe TRBD2 (6 bases). The germline CDR1 and CDR2 sequences are MNHEY and SVGAGI. CDR3 length: 13 residues. Trimming pared 2 bases from V and 9 bases from J, leaving 14 bases between. This CDR3 reads CASSYSRDSWQYF. CDR3 coding DNA: TGTGCCAGCAGTTACAGCCGGGACTCGTGGCAGTACTTC.

This clone was detected only a few times. The chain carries TRBV11-2 and TRBJ1-1; 7 nucleotides agree with TRBD1. Germline V gene sequence: CDR1 SGHAT, CDR2 FQNNGV. The CDR3 totals 14 residues. The V and J ends lost 8 bases and 0 bases, in that order; junction bases with no gene match: 6. The CDR3 protein is CASSGQLLNTEAFF. CDR3 DNA sequence: TGTGCCAGCTCGGGACAGCTACTGAACACTGAAGCTTTCTTT.

This chain uses TRBV4-1 with TRBJ2-1; 10 bases match TRBD2. Germline CDR1 reads MGHRA; CDR2 reads YSYEKL. The CDR3 is made up of 14 amino acids. V lost 4 bases, J lost 8 bases, and 5 bases stayed unmatched. CDR3 sequence: CASSRSGGAYEQFF. The CDR3 DNA sequence: TGCGCCAGCAGCCGAAGCGGGGGGGCCTATGAGCAGTTCTTC.

In this sample, this clone turned up a few times. The rearrangement links TRBV5-4 to TRBJ2-6, with D perhaps matching TRBD1 (5 bases). V lost 3 bases to trimming and J lost 0 bases, with 16 bases between them. The germline V gene encodes CDR1 SGHNT and CDR2 YYREEE (reference sequence). The CDR3 length is 18 residues. CDR3 sequence (DNA): TGTGCCAGCAGCTCATCAGGGCGGTTGAGCTCTGGGGCCAACGTCCTGACTTTC. This codes for CASSSSGRLSSGANVLTF.

This clone was counted between two and nine times. The rearrangement joins TRBV5-1 to TRBJ1-1; 10 bases fit TRBD1. The trim removed 5 bases at V and 3 bases at J, leaving 10 bases unmatched. CDR3 length equals 16 residues. The germline V gene has CDR1 SGHRS and CDR2 YFSETQ. CDR3 protein: CASRDPGTGAYTEAFF. In DNA, the CDR3 is TGCGCCAGCAGGGACCCCGGGACAGGGGCGTACACTGAAGCTTTCTTT.

V usage is TRBV2 and J usage is TRBJ2-7, with D maybe TRBD2 (5 bases). Germline V gives CDR1 SNHLY, CDR2 FYNNEI. The V end lost 6 bases, the J end lost 3 bases, and 9 bases lay between the germline ends. This CDR3 spans 12 amino acids. CDR3 in amino acids: CASSGILYEQYF. The CDR3, as DNA: TGTGCCAGCAGCGGGATCCTCTACGAGCAGTACTTC.

This clone was observed a handful of times. The chain links TRBV3-1 (or the pseudogene TRBV3-2) to TRBJ2-1; D is possibly TRBD2 (6 bases). This CDR3 has 15 amino acids. CDR1 and CDR2 (germline): LGHDT, YNNKEL (reference sequence). V lost 4 bases, J lost 0 bases, and 10 bases lay in between. The CDR3 DNA is TGTGCCAGCAGCCTGCGGGGAAGCTCCTACAATGAGCAGTTCTTC. This encodes CASSLRGSSYNEQFF.

The DNA of the CDR3 is TGTGCCAGCAGCTTGGGCAGGGGAATAGAGACCCAGTACTTC. Amino acid sequence: CASSLGRGIETQYF. The rearrangement joins TRBV5-5 to TRBJ2-5, with a tentative D call TRBD1 (6 bases). Germline CDR1 reads SGHKS; CDR2 reads YYEKEE (reference sequence). The CDR3 totals 14 residues. The V end was cut by 0 bases, the J end by 4 bases, with 10 bases between. The whole variable domain, remainder taken from reference TRBV5-5 and TRBJ2-5, is DAGVTQSPTHLIKTRGQQVTLRCSPISGHKSVSWYQQVLGQGPQFIFQYYEKEERGRGNFPDRFSARQFPNYSSELNVNALLLGDSALYLCASSLGRGIETQYFGPGTRLLVL.

The rearrangement links TRBV6-1 to TRBJ2-3; 8 nucleotides align to TRBD2. Germline V gene sequence: CDR1 MNHNS, CDR2 SASEGT. V gave up 1 base and J gave up 3 bases; unmatched junction bases: 3. The CDR3 loop spans 15 amino acids. The CDR3, as DNA: TGTGCCAGCAGTGAAGTTGGCGGGGGGACAGATACGCAGTATTTT. It translates to CASSEVGGGTDTQYF.

The chain joins TRBV15 to TRBJ1-3; 8 nucleotides match TRBD1. The CDR3 totals 16 residues. Per germline, CDR1 LNHNV and CDR2 YYDKDF (reference sequence). Trimming took 3 bases from V and 0 from J; bases not matched to a gene: 4. For the CDR3, the DNA is TGTGCCACCAGCAGGGACAGGGTCAACTCTGGAAACACCATATATTTT. Translating it yields CATSRDRVNSGNTIYF.

This chain joins TRBV3-1 (or the pseudogene TRBV3-2) and TRBJ2-5, with TRBD2 identical over 13 bases. The CDR3 totals 16 residues. Trimming at V came to 1 base and at J to 5 bases, leaving 4 bases not matched to a gene. Germline V lookup: CDR1 LGHDT, CDR2 YNNKEL (reference sequence). The CDR3 region is CASSQGLAGGRETQYF. For the CDR3, the DNA is TGTGCCAGCAGCCAAGGACTAGCGGGGGGACGGGAGACCCAGTACTTC.

Turning to this clone: A junction boundary mismatches the germline segment, possibly from a read error. The rearrangement joins TRBV5-4 to TRBJ1-4, with 9 bases identical to TRBD1. The CDR3 length is 15 residues. CDR1 and CDR2 from the germline V gene are SGHNT and YYREEE (reference sequence). The CDR3 loop reads CASSFPGTGIEKLFF. CDR3 DNA sequence: TGTGCCAGTAGCTTTCCAGGGACAGGGATTGAAAAACTGTTTTTT.

The chain uses TRBV4-1 and TRBJ1-2; TRBD1 agrees at 7 bases. With V trimmed by 4 bases and J by 4 bases, 9 bases remained unmatched. Per germline, CDR1 MGHRA and CDR2 YSYEKL. The CDR3 totals 15 residues. CDR3 sequence (DNA): TGCGCCAGCAGCCCACAGGGGCCCCCCTCCTATGGCTACACCTTC. Amino acids: CASSPQGPPSYGYTF.

This clone was recorded only once. This chain connects TRBV2 to TRBJ1-5, with D uncertain. With 0 bases removed from V and 6 bases from J, the gap between germline ends came to 12 bases. CDR1 SNHLY and CDR2 FYNNEI come from the germline V gene. This CDR3 has 15 amino acids. This CDR3 reads CASSEARGGVQPQHF. Here the CDR3 DNA reads TGTGCCAGCAGTGAAGCGCGGGGTGGAGTTCAGCCCCAGCATTTT.

V gene TRBV7-2 combines with J gene TRBJ1-2, with 8 nucleotides matching TRBD1. Germline CDR1 and CDR2: SGHTA and FQGNSA. The V segment lost 5 bases and the J segment 10 bases; nucleotides outside the gene matches: 18. This CDR3 has 16 amino acids. CDR3 amino acids: CASSPGQGSFLSHYTF. The CDR3 DNA is TGTGCCAGCAGCCCCGGACAGGGTTCTTTCCTCAGTCACTACACCTTC.

This chain connects TRBV6-6 to TRBJ2-1; tentative D call: TRBD1 (6 bases). Trimming removed 8 bases at V and 4 bases at J, with 18 bases between. The CDR3 has 15 residues. Germline CDR1 MNHNY, CDR2 SVGAGI (reference sequence). The CDR3 sequence is CASDRTGFLYNEQFF. The DNA for the CDR3 is TGTGCCAGCGACCGCACAGGGTTCCTGTACAATGAGCAGTTCTTC.

The CDR3: CASRPLIGTGAFGDREKLFF. The CDR3 DNA sequence: TGTGCCAGCAGGCCATTAATCGGGACAGGGGCCTTCGGGGATCGGGAAAAACTGTTTTTT. This chain joins TRBV27 and TRBJ1-4, with 10 bases that match TRBD1. Germline V gene lookup returns CDR1 MNHEY and CDR2 SMNVEV (reference sequence). The CDR3 spans 20 residues. V dropped 6 bases and J dropped 8; count of bases not matched to a gene: 24.

This clone showed up just a few times. The V and J genes are TRBV6-6 and TRBJ1-2, with D perhaps matching TRBD1 (5 bases). The CDR3 runs 15 residues. Germline V gene sequence: CDR1 MNHNY, CDR2 SVGAGI (reference sequence). V lost 8 bases to trimming and J lost 4 bases, with 20 bases between them. The CDR3, as DNA: TGTGCCAGCCACCCTGCCGGGGGTTCGTCCTATGGCTACACCTTC. Translating it yields CASHPAGGSSYGYTF.

This sequence joins TRBV19 and TRBJ1-2, with 7 bases matching TRBD1. This CDR3 is 14 amino acids long. V trimming: 6 bases; J trimming: 3 bases; junction bases outside the gene matches: 7. Germline loops: CDR1 LNHDA, CDR2 SQIVND (reference sequence). The CDR3 protein is CASRVRDSDYGYTF. The CDR3 bases are TGTGCCAGTAGGGTCCGGGACAGCGACTATGGCTACACCTTC.

The genes are TRBV4-1 and TRBJ1-1; 7 bases align to TRBD1. In germline, CDR1 is MGHRA, CDR2 YSYEKL. The CDR3 contains 15 residues. Germline trimming cut 3 bases from V and 4 bases from J; bases unmatched to any gene: 8. The CDR3 here is CASSQRDSGGTEAFF. The CDR3 nucleotides read TGCGCCAGCAGCCAGAGGGACAGTGGGGGCACTGAAGCTTTCTTT.

The V call is TRBV5-1, the J call TRBJ2-1; 13 bases agree with TRBD2. The V and J ends lost 4 bases and 6 bases, in that order; junction bases with no gene match: 10. Germline V gene data show CDR1 as SGHRS and CDR2 as YFSETQ. This CDR3 contains 17 residues. CDR3 protein: CASSTSTSGGVSNEQFF. CDR3 coding DNA: TGCGCCAGCAGCACCTCTACTAGCGGGGGGGTTAGCAATGAGCAGTTCTTC.

The V gene is TRBV20-1, the J gene TRBJ1-3; no reliable D call. V was cut by 3 bases and J by 0 bases, with 9 bases left in between. Germline CDR1 reads DFQATT; CDR2 reads SNEGSKA (reference sequence). The CDR3 spans 14 residues. The CDR3, as DNA: TGCAGTGCTAGTGGTCCAGACTCTGGAAACACCATATATTTT. It encodes CSASGPDSGNTIYF.

The V and J genes are TRBV7-2 and TRBJ1-4, with no clear D. The V and J ends lost 1 base and 0 bases respectively, with 6 bases between them. CDR3 length equals 15 residues. Germline CDR1 and CDR2: SGHTA and FQGNSA. The CDR3, as DNA: TGTGCCAGCAGCTTAGGGTACTCAACTAATGAAAAACTGTTTTTT. Amino acids: CASSLGYSTNEKLFF.

The chain links TRBV28 to TRBJ2-3; 9 positions match TRBD2. The CDR3 length is 17 residues. The V and J ends lost 6 bases and 5 bases, in that order; junction bases with no gene match: 15. Germline assignment: CDR1 MDHEN and CDR2 SYDVKM. The CDR3 DNA is TGTGCCAGCAGCTCCACCTTTGGCGGGGGGGCCATAGATACGCAGTATTTT. This encodes CASSSTFGGGAIDTQYF.

The chain combines TRBV29-1 with TRBJ2-1; D perhaps matches TRBD2 (5 bases). Germline CDR1 and CDR2: SQVTM and ANQGSEA. V lost 6 bases, J lost 3 bases, and 12 bases lay in between. The CDR3 has 13 residues. CDR3 DNA: TGCAGCGTCGTAGCGATCCTCTACAATGAGCAGTTCTTC. It yields the protein CSVVAILYNEQFF.

This chain connects TRBV30 to TRBJ1-1; TRBD1 matches at 9 bases. The V segment lost 2 bases and the J segment 4 bases; nucleotides outside the gene matches: 8. The CDR3 contains 15 residues. Germline values: CDR1 GTSNPN, CDR2 SVGIG (reference sequence). This CDR3 is CAWSYVRTGVTEAFF. The CDR3 DNA reads TGTGCCTGGAGTTATGTCCGGACAGGGGTCACTGAAGCTTTCTTT. Complete variable domain (other parts from reference TRBV30 and TRBJ1-1): SQTIHQWPATLVQPVGSPLSLECTVEGTSNPNLYWYRQAAGRGLQLLFYSVGIGQISSEVPQNLSASRPQDRQFILSSKKLLLSDSGFYLCAWSYVRTGVTEAFFGQGTRLTVV.

The V and J genes are TRBV5-8 and TRBJ2-5; a possible D gene is TRBD1 (5 bases). Trimming took 0 bases from V and 5 from J, leaving 14 bases between them. Germline V gene lookup returns CDR1 SGHTS and CDR2 YDEGEE. This CDR3 has 15 residues. CDR3 sequence (DNA): TGTGCCAGCAGCTTGGGGCAGGGTAGTGTGGAGACCCAGTACTTC. It translates to CASSLGQGSVETQYF.